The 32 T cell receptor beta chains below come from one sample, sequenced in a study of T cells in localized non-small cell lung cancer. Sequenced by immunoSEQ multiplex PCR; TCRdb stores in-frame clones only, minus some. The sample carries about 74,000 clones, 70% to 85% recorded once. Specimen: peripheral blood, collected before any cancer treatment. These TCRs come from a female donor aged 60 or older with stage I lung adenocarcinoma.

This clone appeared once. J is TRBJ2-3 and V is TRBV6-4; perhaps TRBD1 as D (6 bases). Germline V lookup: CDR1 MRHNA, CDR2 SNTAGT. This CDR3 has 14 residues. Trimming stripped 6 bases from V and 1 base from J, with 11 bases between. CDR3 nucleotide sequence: TGTGCCAGCAGCGAACAGGGTGGCACAGATACGCAGTATTTT. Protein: CASSEQGGTDTQYF.

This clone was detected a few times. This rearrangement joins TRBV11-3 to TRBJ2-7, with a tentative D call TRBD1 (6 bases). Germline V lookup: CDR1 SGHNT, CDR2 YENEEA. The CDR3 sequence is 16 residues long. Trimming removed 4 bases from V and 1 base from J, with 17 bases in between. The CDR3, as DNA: TGTGCCAGCAGCTACCCCGGGACAACGGCTTCCTACGAGCAGTACTTC. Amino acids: CASSYPGTTASYEQYF.

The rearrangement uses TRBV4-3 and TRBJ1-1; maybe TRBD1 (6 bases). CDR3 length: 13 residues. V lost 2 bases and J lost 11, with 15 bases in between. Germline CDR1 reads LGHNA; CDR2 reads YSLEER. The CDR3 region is CASSQRGGLVAFF. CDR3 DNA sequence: TGCGCCAGCAGCCAAAGGGGGGGGTTGGTGGCTTTCTTT.

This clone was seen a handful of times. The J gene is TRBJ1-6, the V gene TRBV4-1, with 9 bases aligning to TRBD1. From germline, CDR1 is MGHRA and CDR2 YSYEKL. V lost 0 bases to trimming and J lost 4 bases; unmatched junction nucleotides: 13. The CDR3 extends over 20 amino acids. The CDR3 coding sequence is TGCGCCAGCAGCCAAGACCGGGACAGGGCCCCTGGGCCGTATAATTCACCCCTCCACTTT. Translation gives CASSQDRDRAPGPYNSPLHF.

CDR3 coding DNA: TGTGCCAGCTCAGCCGGGACAGGGTACGCTGAAGCTTTCTTT. Encoded protein: CASSAGTGYAEAFF. V usage is TRBV18 and J usage is TRBJ1-1; 9 bases fit TRBD1. The V segment lost 5 bases and the J segment 6 bases; nucleotides outside the gene matches: 7. The CDR3 has 14 amino acids. Germline CDR1 KGHSH, CDR2 LQKENI.

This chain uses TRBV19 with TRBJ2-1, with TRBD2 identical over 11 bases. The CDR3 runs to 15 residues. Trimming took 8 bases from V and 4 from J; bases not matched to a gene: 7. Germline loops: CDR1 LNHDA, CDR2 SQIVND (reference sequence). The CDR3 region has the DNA TGTGCCAGTCGAGAGGGGACTAGCGGTTACAATGAGCAGTTCTTC. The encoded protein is CASREGTSGYNEQFF.

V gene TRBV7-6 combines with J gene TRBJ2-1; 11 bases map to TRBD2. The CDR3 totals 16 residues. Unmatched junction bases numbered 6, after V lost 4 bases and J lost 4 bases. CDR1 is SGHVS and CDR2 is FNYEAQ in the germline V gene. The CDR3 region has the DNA TGTGCCAGCAGCTCGTACCTAGCGGGGGGATACAATGAGCAGTTCTTC. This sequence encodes CASSSYLAGGYNEQFF.

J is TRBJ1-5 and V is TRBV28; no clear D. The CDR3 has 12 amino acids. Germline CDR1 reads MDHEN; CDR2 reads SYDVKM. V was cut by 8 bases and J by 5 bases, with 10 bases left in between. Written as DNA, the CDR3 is TGTGCCAGCGGAAGACTTGATCAGCCCCAGCATTTT. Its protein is CASGRLDQPQHF. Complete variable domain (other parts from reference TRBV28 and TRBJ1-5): DVKVTQSSRYLVKRTGEKVFLECVQDMDHENMFWYRQDPGLGLRLIYFSYDVKMKEKGDIPEGYSVSREKKERFSLILESASTNQTSMYLCASGRLDQPQHFGDGTRLSIL.

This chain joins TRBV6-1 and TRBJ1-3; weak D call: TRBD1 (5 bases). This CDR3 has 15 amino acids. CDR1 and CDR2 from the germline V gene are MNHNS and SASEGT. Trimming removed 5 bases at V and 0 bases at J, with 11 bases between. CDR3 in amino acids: CASSRDGTSGNTIYF. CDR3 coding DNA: TGTGCCAGCAGTCGTGACGGGACCTCTGGAAACACCATATATTTT.

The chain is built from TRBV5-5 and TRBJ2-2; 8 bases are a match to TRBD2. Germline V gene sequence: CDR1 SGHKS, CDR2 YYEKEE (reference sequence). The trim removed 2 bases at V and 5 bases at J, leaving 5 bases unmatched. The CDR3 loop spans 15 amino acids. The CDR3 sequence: CASSLSGSRTGELFF. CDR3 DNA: TGTGCCAGCAGCTTAAGCGGGAGTCGTACCGGGGAGCTGTTTTTT. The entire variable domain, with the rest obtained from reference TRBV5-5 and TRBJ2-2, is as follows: DAGVTQSPTHLIKTRGQQVTLRCSPISGHKSVSWYQQVLGQGPQFIFQYYEKEERGRGNFPDRFSARQFPNYSSELNVNALLLGDSALYLCASSLSGSRTGELFFGEGSRLTVL.

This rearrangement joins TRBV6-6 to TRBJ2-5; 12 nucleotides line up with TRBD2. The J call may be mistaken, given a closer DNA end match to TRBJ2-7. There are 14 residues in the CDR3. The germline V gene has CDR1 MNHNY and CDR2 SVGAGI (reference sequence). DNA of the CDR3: TGTGCCAGCTTCCCGGGACTAGCGGGTAGCGAGCAGTACTTC. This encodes CASFPGLAGSEQYF.

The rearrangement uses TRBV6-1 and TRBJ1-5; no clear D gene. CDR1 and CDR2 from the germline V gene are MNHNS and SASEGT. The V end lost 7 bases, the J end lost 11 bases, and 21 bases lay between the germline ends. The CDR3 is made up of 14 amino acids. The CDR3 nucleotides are TGTGCCAGCACTTTAGGGCAGGCCCAAGGAGCCCAGCATTTT. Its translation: CASTLGQAQGAQHF.

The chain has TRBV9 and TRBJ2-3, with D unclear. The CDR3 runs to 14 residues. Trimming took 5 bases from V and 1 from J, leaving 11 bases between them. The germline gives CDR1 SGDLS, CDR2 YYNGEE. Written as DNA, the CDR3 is TGTGCCAGCAGTACCCGAGAGGGCACAGATACGCAGTATTTT. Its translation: CASSTREGTDTQYF.

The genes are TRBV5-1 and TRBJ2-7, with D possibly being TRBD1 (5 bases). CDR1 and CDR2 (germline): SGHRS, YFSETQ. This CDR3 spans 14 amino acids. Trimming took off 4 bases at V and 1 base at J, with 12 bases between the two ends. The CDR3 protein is CASSPQTASYEQYF. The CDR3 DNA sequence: TGCGCCAGCAGCCCTCAGACAGCTTCCTACGAGCAGTACTTC.

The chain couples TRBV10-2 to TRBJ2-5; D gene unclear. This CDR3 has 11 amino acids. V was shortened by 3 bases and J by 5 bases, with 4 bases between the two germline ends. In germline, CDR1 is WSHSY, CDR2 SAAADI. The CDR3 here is CASSEIETQYF. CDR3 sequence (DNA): TGCGCCAGCAGTGAAATCGAGACCCAGTACTTC.

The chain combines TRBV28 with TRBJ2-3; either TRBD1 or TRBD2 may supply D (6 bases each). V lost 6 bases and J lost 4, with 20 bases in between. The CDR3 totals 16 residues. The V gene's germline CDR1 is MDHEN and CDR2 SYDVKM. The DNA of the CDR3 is TGTGCCAGCAGCATCCCGATCCCGGGGGCCTCAGATACGCAGTATTTT. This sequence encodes CASSIPIPGASDTQYF.

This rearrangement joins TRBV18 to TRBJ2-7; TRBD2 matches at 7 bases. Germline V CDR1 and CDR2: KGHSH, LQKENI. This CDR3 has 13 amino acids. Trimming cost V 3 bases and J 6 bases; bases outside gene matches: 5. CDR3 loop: CASSPVSGAEQYF. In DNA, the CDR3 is TGTGCCAGCTCACCGGTCAGCGGGGCCGAGCAGTACTTC.

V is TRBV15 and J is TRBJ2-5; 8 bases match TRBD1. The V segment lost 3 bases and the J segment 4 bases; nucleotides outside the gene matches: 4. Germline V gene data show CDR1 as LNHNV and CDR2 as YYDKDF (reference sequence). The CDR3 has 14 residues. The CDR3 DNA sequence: TGTGCCACCAGCAGCATACAGGGGGTAGAGACCCAGTACTTC. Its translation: CATSSIQGVETQYF.

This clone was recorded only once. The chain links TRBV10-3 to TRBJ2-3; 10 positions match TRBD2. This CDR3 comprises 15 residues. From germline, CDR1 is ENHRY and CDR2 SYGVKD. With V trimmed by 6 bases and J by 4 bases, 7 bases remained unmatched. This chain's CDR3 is CAIRSSGSRSDTQYF. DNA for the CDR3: TGTGCCATCAGGTCTAGCGGGAGTAGGTCAGATACGCAGTATTTT.

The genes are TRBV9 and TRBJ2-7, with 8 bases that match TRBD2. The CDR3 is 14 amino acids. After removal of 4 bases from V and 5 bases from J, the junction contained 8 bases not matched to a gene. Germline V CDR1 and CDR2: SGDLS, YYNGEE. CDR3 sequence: CASSLPGGPDEQYF. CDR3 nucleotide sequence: TGTGCCAGCAGCCTTCCGGGGGGGCCGGACGAGCAGTACTTC.

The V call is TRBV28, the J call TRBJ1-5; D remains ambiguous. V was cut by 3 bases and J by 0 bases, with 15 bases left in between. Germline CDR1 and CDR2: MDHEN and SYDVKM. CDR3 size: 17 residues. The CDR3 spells CASSFPPDGSSNQPQHF. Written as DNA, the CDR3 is TGTGCCAGCAGTTTCCCCCCGGACGGAAGTAGCAATCAGCCCCAGCATTTT.

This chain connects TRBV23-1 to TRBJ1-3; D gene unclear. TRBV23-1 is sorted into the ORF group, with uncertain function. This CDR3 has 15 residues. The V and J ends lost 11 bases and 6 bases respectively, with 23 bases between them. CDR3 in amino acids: CAADDLAWQENTIYF. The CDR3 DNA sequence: TGCGCCGCGGATGACCTGGCTTGGCAGGAAAACACCATATATTTT.

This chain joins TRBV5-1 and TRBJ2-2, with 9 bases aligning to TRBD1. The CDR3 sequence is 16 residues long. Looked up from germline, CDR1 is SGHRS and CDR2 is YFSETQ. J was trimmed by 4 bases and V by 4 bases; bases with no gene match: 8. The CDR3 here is CASSPQGARGTGELFF. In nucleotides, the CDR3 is TGCGCCAGCAGCCCACAGGGGGCCCGAGGCACCGGGGAGCTGTTTTTT.

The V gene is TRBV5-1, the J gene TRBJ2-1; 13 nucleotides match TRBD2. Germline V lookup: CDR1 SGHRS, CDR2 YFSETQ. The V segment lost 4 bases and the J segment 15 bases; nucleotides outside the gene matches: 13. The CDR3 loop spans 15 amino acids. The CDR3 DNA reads TGCGCCAGCAGCCCCGGACTAGCGGGGGCCAAGGGAGGGTTCTTC. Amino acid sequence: CASSPGLAGAKGGFF. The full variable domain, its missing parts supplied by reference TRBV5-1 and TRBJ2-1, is KAGVTQTPRYLIKTRGQQVTLSCSPISGHRSVSWYQQTPGQGLQFLFEYFSETQRNKGNFPGRFSGRQFSNSRSEMNVSTLELGDSALYLCASSPGLAGAKGGFFGPGTRLTVL.

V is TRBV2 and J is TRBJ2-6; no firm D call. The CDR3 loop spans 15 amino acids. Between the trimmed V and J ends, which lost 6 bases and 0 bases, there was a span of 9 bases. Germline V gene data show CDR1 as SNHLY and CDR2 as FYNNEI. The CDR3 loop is CASRIGNSGANVLTF. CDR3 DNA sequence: TGTGCCAGCAGGATAGGCAACTCTGGGGCCAACGTCCTGACTTTC.

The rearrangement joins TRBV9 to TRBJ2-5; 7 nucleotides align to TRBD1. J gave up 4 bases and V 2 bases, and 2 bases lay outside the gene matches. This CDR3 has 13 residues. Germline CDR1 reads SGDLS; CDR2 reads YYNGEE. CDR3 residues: CASSVTGRETQYF. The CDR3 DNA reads TGTGCCAGCAGCGTGACAGGGCGAGAGACCCAGTACTTC.

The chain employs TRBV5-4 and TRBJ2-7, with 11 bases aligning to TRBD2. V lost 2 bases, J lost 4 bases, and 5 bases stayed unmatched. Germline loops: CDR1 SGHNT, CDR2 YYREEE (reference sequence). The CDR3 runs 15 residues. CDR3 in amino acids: CASSFPTSGAYEQYF. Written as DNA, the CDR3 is TGTGCCAGCAGCTTCCCGACTAGCGGGGCATACGAGCAGTACTTC.

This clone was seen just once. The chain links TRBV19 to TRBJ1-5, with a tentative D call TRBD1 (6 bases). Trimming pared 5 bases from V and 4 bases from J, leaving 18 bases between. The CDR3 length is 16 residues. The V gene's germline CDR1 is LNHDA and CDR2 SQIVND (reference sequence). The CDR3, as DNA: TGTGCCAGTAGTCGGGGGCCTCCCCTCCGTAATCAGCCCCAGCATTTT. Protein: CASSRGPPLRNQPQHF.

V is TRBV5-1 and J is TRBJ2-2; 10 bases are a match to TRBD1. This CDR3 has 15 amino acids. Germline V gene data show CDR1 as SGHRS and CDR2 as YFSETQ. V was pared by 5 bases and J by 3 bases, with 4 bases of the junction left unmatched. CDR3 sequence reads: CASRPGTGDTGELFF. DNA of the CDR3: TGCGCCAGCAGACCCGGGACAGGGGACACCGGGGAGCTGTTTTTT.

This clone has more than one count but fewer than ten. This CDR3 reads CASSPLAGENNEQFF. CDR3 bases: TGCGCCAGCAGCCCACTAGCGGGGGAAAACAATGAGCAGTTCTTC. The chain employs TRBV5-1 and TRBJ2-1, with 11 bases aligning to TRBD2. Trimming cost V 4 bases and J 5 bases; bases outside gene matches: 5. CDR3 size: 15 residues. Germline V lookup: CDR1 SGHRS, CDR2 YFSETQ.

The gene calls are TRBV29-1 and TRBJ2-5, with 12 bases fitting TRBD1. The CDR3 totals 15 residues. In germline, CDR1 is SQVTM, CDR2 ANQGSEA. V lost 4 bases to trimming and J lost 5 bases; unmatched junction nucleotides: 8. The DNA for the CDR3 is TGCAGCGTTGTGGGGGGACAGGGGGCTCGGGAGACCCAGTACTTC. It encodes CSVVGGQGARETQYF.

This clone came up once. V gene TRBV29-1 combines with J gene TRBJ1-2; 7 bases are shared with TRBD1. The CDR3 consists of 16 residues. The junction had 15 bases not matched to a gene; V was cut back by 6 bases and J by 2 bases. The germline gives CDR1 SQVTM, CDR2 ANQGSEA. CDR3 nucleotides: TGCAGCGTAAATAACCTACAGGGGAAAGGGAACTATGGCTACACCTTC. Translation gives CSVNNLQGKGNYGYTF. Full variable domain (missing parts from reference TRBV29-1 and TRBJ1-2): SAVISQKPSRDICQRGTSLTIQCQVDSQVTMMFWYRQQPGQSLTLIATANQGSEATYESGFVIDKFPISRPNLTFSTLTVSNMSPEDSSIYLCSVNNLQGKGNYGYTFGSGTRLTVV.